One and the same sample provided the 5 T cell receptor beta chains below, sequenced in a study of T cells after yellow fever vaccination. TCRdb passed the 5' RACE reads through MiXCR, listing each CDR3 protein once. The table shows about 350,000 distinct CDR3 sequences, with roughly 8.3% occurring only once. The sample was PBMCs, taken more than 35 days after the first yellow fever vaccination. The receptors derive from a man aged 18 to 30 who received the YFV17D yellow fever vaccine.

The rearrangement links TRBV19 to TRBJ2-7, with 9 bases identical to TRBD2. In germline, CDR1 is LNHDA, CDR2 SQIVND (reference sequence). V lost 5 bases and J lost 2; bases outside the gene matches: 4. The length of the CDR3 is 14 residues. The CDR3 bases are TGTGCCAGTAGTTCCAGCGGGGGGACCTACGAGCAGTACTTC. It codes for CASSSSGGTYEQYF.

In nucleotides, the CDR3 is TGTGCCAGCAGTTACTCGGGACAGGGGAATTCACCCCTCCACTTT. As protein: CASSYSGQGNSPLHF. The gene calls are TRBV6-5 and TRBJ1-6; TRBD1 aligns across 10 bases. The V and J ends lost 0 bases and 7 bases, in that order; junction bases with no gene match: 0. The germline gives CDR1 MNHEY, CDR2 SVGAGI. The length of the CDR3 is 15 residues.

This clonotype was recorded many times. CDR3 bases: TGCGCCAGCAGCTTGGAGGGGCAAAGCGCAGATACGCAGTATTTT. Amino acids: CASSLEGQSADTQYF. The rearrangement uses TRBV5-1 and TRBJ2-3; D perhaps matches TRBD1 (5 bases). Looked up from germline, CDR1 is SGHRS and CDR2 is YFSETQ. The ends were cut back, 0 bases at V and 4 bases at J, with 12 bases in the middle. This CDR3 region has 15 residues.

This clonotype was observed a few times. This chain uses TRBV5-5 with TRBJ1-5; D unresolved. Trimming removed 1 base at V and 9 bases at J, with 11 bases between. CDR1 is SGHKS, CDR2 YYEKEE, per germline (reference sequence). The CDR3 consists of 13 residues. The CDR3 sequence is CASSLTALGPQHF. The CDR3 coding sequence is TGTGCCAGCAGCTTGACCGCGCTGGGGCCCCAGCATTTT.

This clonotype was seen a few times. J is TRBJ2-1 and V is TRBV3-1; D gene ambiguous. The V end was cut by 0 bases, the J end by 6 bases, with 3 bases between. CDR1 is LGHDT and CDR2 is YNNKEL in the germline V gene (reference sequence). The CDR3 covers 12 residues. CDR3 nucleotide sequence: TGTGCCAGCAGCCAAGAGCGCAATGAGCAGTTCTTC. Amino acids: CASSQERNEQFF.